This T cell receptor beta chain was profiled in a study of blood T cell repertoires in COVID-19. TCRdb keeps only in-frame clones here, not all; method: immunoSEQ multiplex PCR. The table lists 40,000 or so clones, roughly four fifths of them singletons. With 7 bases removed from V and 2 bases from J, the gap between germline ends came to 8 bases. This CDR3 is 12 amino acids long. Germline assignment: CDR1 MDHEN and CDR2 SYDVKM. The rearrangement links TRBV28 to TRBJ1-2, with unresolved D. This TCR came from a middle-aged man with active or convalescent COVID-19. The sequenced sample consisted of peripheral blood. CDR3: CASTPGNYGYTF. CDR3 coding DNA: TGTGCCAGCACGCCGGGGAACTATGGCTACACCTTC.